Listed below are T cell receptor beta chains from one sample, sequenced in a study of T cell responses to AZD1222 COVID-19 vaccine. Sequencing was performed with immunoSEQ multiplex PCR; in TCRdb, only in-frame clones are kept and a portion is missing. The sample carries 90,000 to 100,000 clones, around nine tenths recorded once. The material was peripheral blood, obtained 28 days after the second AZD1222 dose. These receptor sequences come from an adult who received the AZD1222 COVID-19 vaccine. Each CDR3 is given with its conserved first and last residue. The order of the fields is V gene, J gene, clone size, D gene, CDR3 DNA, CDR3 protein. The D gene is left open where the match is weak. Clone size, where shown, is once, few, many, or a class for clones that have expanded.

TRBV29-1	TRBJ1-2	-	TRBD1	TGCAGCGTTGATAGAACAGGGGCGGCTAACTATGGCTACACCTTC	CSVDRTGAANYGYTF
TRBV11-2	TRBJ1-1	-	-	TGTGCCAGCAGCTTCTCGCAGGAGAACACTGAAGCTTTCTTT	CASSFSQENTEAFF
TRBV5-8	TRBJ1-2	-	-	TGTGCCAGCAGCTTGGCTGGGACTCTTTATGGCTACACCTTC	CASSLAGTLYGYTF
TRBV19	TRBJ2-5	-	-	TGTGCCAGTAGTATAGGTCTTGGGGCAGTTCGCCAAGAGACCCAGTACTTC	CASSIGLGAVRQETQYF
TRBV7-3	TRBJ2-3	-	-	TGTGCCAGCAGCCCGTCCCATAGCACAGATACGCAGTATTTT	CASSPSHSTDTQYF
TRBV28	TRBJ2-1	-	TRBD2	TGTGCCAGCAGGGGGACTAGCGGGCTAAATGAGCAGTTCTTC	CASRGTSGLNEQFF
TRBV28	TRBJ1-5	-	-	TGTGCCAGCAGTTTGCCCTCATGGGAGGGAGGGCAGCCCCAGCATTTT	CASSLPSWEGGQPQHF
TRBV5-5	TRBJ2-1	-	TRBD2	TGTGCCAGCAGCCCTTTTAGCGGGAGGGACAATGAGCAGTTCTTC	CASSPFSGRDNEQFF
TRBV7-9	TRBJ2-6	-	-	TGTGCCAGCAGCTTAGGCTTTGGACAGCACTCTGGGGCCAACGTCCTGACTTTC	CASSLGFGQHSGANVLTF
TRBV5-6	TRBJ2-7	-	TRBD2	TGTGCCAGCAGCTTAGAACTAGCGGGAGGTTGGGACTTC	CASSLELAGGWDF
TRBV24-1	TRBJ2-3	-	-	TGTGCCACCAGTGATTTCAGGGCCCGCGGCACAGATACGCAGTATTTT	CATSDFRARGTDTQYF
TRBV2	TRBJ2-7	-	-	TGTGCCAGTGCGAACTACGAGCAGTACTTC	CASANYEQYF
TRBV28	TRBJ2-1	-	-	TGTGCCAGCCGCTTATGGGGCGTTAACAATGAGCAGTTCTTC	CASRLWGVNNEQFF
TRBV18	TRBJ2-7	-	TRBD2	TGTGCCAGCTCACCACCAACTAGCGGTTACGAGCAGTACTTC	CASSPPTSGYEQYF
TRBV5-5	TRBJ2-7	-	TRBD1	TGTGCCAGCAGCTTGTCAGGGGGTTACGAGCAGTACTTC	CASSLSGGYEQYF
TRBV28	TRBJ1-4	-	-	TGTGCCACCTCAACCCGGGCTGGGGCTGAAAAACTGTTTTTT	CATSTRAGAEKLFF
TRBV2	TRBJ1-2	-	-	TGTGCCAGCAGTGAGTACTATGGCTACACCTTC	CASSEYYGYTF
TRBV9	TRBJ1-3	-	-	TGTGCCAGCAGCGTTTCTATGAGGGGATTGGAAGGAAACACCATATATTTT	CASSVSMRGLEGNTIYF
TRBV13	TRBJ2-7	-	-	TGTGCCAGCAGCTCCAGTTACGAGCAGTACTTC	CASSSSYEQYF
TRBV30	TRBJ2-7	-	-	TGTGCCTGGAGTCCACCGGGACCCAGCTCCTACGAGCAGTACTTC	CAWSPPGPSSYEQYF
TRBV29-1	TRBJ2-3	-	-	TGCAGCGTAATACCGGGTCCACCGAGCACAGATACGCAGTATTTT	CSVIPGPPSTDTQYF
TRBV27	TRBJ2-7	once	-	TGTGCCAGCAGTGGGGGAGCTGCCGAGCAGTACTTC	CASSGGAAEQYF
TRBV2	TRBJ2-3	-	-	TGTGCCAGCAGATGGGGGGCAAGCACAGATACGCAGTATTTT	CASRWGASTDTQYF
TRBV28	TRBJ1-5	-	-	TGTGCCAGCAGTTTATGGGGGGGGAATCAGCCCCAGCATTTT	CASSLWGGNQPQHF
TRBV19	TRBJ2-1	-	TRBD1	TGTGCCAGTAGTATCGGCGACAGGGGAGACTTCCTAAGCTCCTACAATGAGCAGTTCTTC	CASSIGDRGDFLSSYNEQFF
TRBV19	TRBJ1-2	-	TRBD1	TGTGCCAGTAGTATACAGGGGGCGTCTGGCTACACCTTC	CASSIQGASGYTF
TRBV9	TRBJ1-1	-	-	TGTGCCAGCCGACCCCTGAACACTGAAGCTTTCTTT	CASRPLNTEAFF
TRBV27	TRBJ2-4	-	-	TGTGCCAGCTCGTGGGGGCAAAAAAACATTCAGTACTTC	CASSWGQKNIQYF
TRBV25-1	TRBJ2-1	-	-	TGTGCCAGCAGTGACTTCGGAGCCCCTAATAACAATGAGCAGTTCTTC	CASSDFGAPNNNEQFF
TRBV19	TRBJ2-7	-	TRBD2	TGTGCCAGTAGTCCTCTGGGCGGGAGGGCCCTCGGGTACGAGCAGTACTTC	CASSPLGGRALGYEQYF